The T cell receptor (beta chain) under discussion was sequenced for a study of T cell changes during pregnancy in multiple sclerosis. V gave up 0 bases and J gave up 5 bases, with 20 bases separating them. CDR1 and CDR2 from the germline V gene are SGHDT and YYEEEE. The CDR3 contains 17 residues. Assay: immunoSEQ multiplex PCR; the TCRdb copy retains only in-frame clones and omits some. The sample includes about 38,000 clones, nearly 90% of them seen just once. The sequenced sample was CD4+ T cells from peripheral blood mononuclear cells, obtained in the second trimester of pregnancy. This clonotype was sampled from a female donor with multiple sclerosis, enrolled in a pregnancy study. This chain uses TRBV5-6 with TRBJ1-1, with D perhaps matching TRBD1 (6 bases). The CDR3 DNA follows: TGTGCCAGCAGCTTGGGGCGGGGGCAGGGTTTCTCAACTGAAGCTTTCTTT. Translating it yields CASSLGRGQGFSTEAFF.